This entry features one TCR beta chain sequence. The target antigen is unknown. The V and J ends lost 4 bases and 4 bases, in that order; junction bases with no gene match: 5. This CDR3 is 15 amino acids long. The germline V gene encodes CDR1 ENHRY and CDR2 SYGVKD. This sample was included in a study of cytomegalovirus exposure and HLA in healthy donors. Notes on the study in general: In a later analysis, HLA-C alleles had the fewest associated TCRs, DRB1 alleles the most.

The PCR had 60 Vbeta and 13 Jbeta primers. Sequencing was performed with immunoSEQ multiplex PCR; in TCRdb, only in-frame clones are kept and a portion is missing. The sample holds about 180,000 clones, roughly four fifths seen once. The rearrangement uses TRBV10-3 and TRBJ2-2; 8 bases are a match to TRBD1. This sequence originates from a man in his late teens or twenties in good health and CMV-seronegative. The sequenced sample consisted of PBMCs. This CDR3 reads CAISVDRAGTGELFF. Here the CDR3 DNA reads TGTGCCATCAGTGTGGACAGGGCGGGCACCGGGGAGCTGTTTTTT.